The entry below describes one T cell receptor (beta chain). Antigen: not known. This specimen comes from a study of T cell repertoires in cytomegalovirus infection. About the research overall: Well-studied HLA-B-restricted epitopes and recently identified HLA-C-restricted epitopes of CMV were both used in the study. Public TCR beta signatures indicated both CMV infection and matching HLA type. Findings of the study overall: Ex vivo, HLA-C-restricted CMV-specific TCR beta clonotypes prevailed over the rest of the response.

TCRdb re-called the reads with MiXCR, one entry per CDR3 protein. Altogether 400,000 to 600,000 distinct CDR3 sequences are present, more than 40% being singletons, with the ten largest covering about 45%. The germline V and J ends were trimmed by 3 bases and 3 bases, with 36 bases remaining between them. CDR3 length: 22 residues. Germline V CDR1 and CDR2: LNHNV, YYDKDF (reference sequence). The sample was cultured PBMCs, taken from culture after CMV antigen stimulation. This receptor was obtained from a human donor in good health (CMV status not recorded). Some clones in this sample may be carry-over from other donors' samples. The chain couples TRBV15 to TRBJ2-7, with D hard to call. CDR3 bases: TGTGCCACCAGCAGGGCCGTCCACTCTGGGTTCGACGTCCGACGGACCATCTACGAGCAGTACTTC. It translates to CATSRAVHSGFDVRRTIYEQYF.